This entry concerns a single T cell receptor beta chain. This specimen comes from a study of blood T cell repertoires in COVID-19. Study summary: The United States, Italy and Spain supplied acute and convalescent COVID-19 samples. T cells, B-cell-depleted T cells, or PBMCs provided the cDNA or gDNA that served as material.

Per the original methods: Amplification with reference gene primers provided the estimates of nucleated cell counts. The protocol was immunoSEQ multiplex PCR, while the TCRdb copy is restricted to in-frame clones and leaves out a portion. The V and J calls and clone size were taken over from that table, and D and trimming were inferred from the DNA. The profile shows approximately 150,000 clones, approximately 85% of them singletons. The receptor's source is a man aged 55 to 70 with active or convalescent COVID-19. Sequencing was done on a sample of peripheral blood.

Here the CDR3 reads CASSLRDRPSPGNTIYF. The CDR3 region has the DNA TGTGCCAGCTCACTAAGGGACAGGCCGTCGCCTGGAAACACCATATATTTT. The chain uses TRBV18 and TRBJ1-3, with 8 bases matching TRBD1. The ends lost 4 bases at V and 2 bases at J; junction bases unmatched: 10. CDR1 is KGHSH and CDR2 is LQKENI in the germline V gene. The CDR3 runs 17 residues.